The source of this TCR beta chain is a study of regulatory T cells in long-lasting Graves disease. Study in general: Graves' patients (newly diagnosed) had been on antithyroid drugs under 3 months. Study observations and caveats: Newly diagnosed disease favored TRBV20-1 and TRBJ2-1 over persistent disease. Thyroid tissue was not sampled; only peripheral blood was.

This clonotype has ten or more counts. Its antigen is as yet unknown. iRepertoire HTBI primers and Arm-PCR of CDR3 regions built TCR beta libraries. One entry per CDR3 protein results from TCRdb running MiXCR on the multiplex PCR reads. This sample has about 220,000 distinct CDR3 sequences, with around 18% found just once. The sample's time point: newly diagnosed GD, antithyroid drugs for less than 3 months. PBMC RNA was the source of the TCR library. American Thyroid Association guidelines defined how Graves' disease was diagnosed. CDR1 and CDR2 from the germline V gene are SGHNT and YENEEA. This CDR3 is 17 amino acids long. Unmatched junction bases numbered 5, after V lost 3 bases and J lost 2 bases.

The chain uses TRBV11-3 and TRBJ2-3; 13 bases map to TRBD2. This clonotype was obtained from a female donor with Graves disease. Material: peripheral blood mononuclear cells (PBMCs), obtained at new diagnosis, from a patient treated with antithyroid drugs. CDR3 in amino acids: CASSFGTSGTFTDTQYF. CDR3 nucleotides: TGTGCCAGCAGCTTCGGGACTAGCGGGACCTTCACAGATACGCAGTATTTT.